A single TCR beta chain is shown here with its context. This record belongs to a study of blood T cell repertoires in COVID-19. Study-wide context: From T cells, B-cell-depleted T cells, or PBMCs came the material, which was cDNA or gDNA.

Profiling relied on immunoSEQ multiplex PCR, and the TCRdb table lists in-frame clones only, not all of them. The profile shows fewer than 40,000 clones, about 74% of them singletons. This CDR3 is 14 amino acids long. Germline assignment: CDR1 LNHDA and CDR2 SQIVND (reference sequence). Unmatched junction bases numbered 5, after V lost 6 bases and J lost 0 bases. The rearrangement joins TRBV19 to TRBJ2-7; the match to TRBD2 covers 7 bases. Sequencing input: peripheral blood. The sequence derives from a man in his sixties with active COVID-19. The CDR3: CASSSSGPSYEQYF. The CDR3 DNA follows: TGTGCCAGTAGCTCTAGCGGACCCTCCTACGAGCAGTACTTC. Full variable domain (missing parts from reference TRBV19 and TRBJ2-7): DGGITQSPKYLFRKEGQNVTLSCEQNLNHDAMYWYRQDPGQGLRLIYYSQIVNDFQKGDIAEGYSVSREKKESFPLTVTSAQKNPTAFYLCASSSSGPSYEQYFGPGTRLTVT.